The 18 T cell receptor beta chains below all came from one sample that was sequenced in a study of blood T cell repertoires in COVID-19. Assay: immunoSEQ multiplex PCR; the TCRdb copy retains only in-frame clones and omits some. Of roughly 82,000 clones in the sample, around 80% were seen once. The sequenced sample was peripheral blood. Receptors originate from a woman aged 55-69 years with acute or convalescent COVID-19.

The V and J genes are TRBV19 and TRBJ1-1; 9 nucleotides agree with TRBD1. CDR1 and CDR2 (germline): LNHDA, SQIVND (reference sequence). The CDR3 has 16 amino acids. After removal of 5 bases from V and 0 bases from J, the junction contained 7 bases not matched to a gene. In DNA form, the CDR3 reads TGTGCCAGTAGTTCAAACAGGGGGCCGGTGAACACTGAAGCTTTCTTT. Encoded protein: CASSSNRGPVNTEAFF.

This sequence joins TRBV19 and TRBJ2-5, with TRBD2 matching 9 bases. In germline, CDR1 is LNHDA, CDR2 SQIVND (reference sequence). The V segment lost 4 bases and the J segment 5 bases; nucleotides outside the gene matches: 17. The CDR3 spans 18 residues. CDR3 sequence: CASSRWEAGGGGRETQYF. The CDR3 DNA follows: TGTGCCAGTAGTAGGTGGGAGGCTGGCGGGGGGGGTCGGGAGACCCAGTACTTC.

The DNA of the CDR3 is TGTGCCAGCAGCCTACAGACAGGGGGCGATACGCAGTATTTT. This sequence encodes CASSLQTGGDTQYF. The V and J genes are TRBV9 and TRBJ2-3, with 10 bases aligning to TRBD1. The germline gives CDR1 SGDLS, CDR2 YYNGEE. V lost 4 bases, J lost 6 bases, and 5 bases stayed unmatched. The CDR3 is 14 residues long.

This sequence joins TRBV6-5 and TRBJ1-1, with D perhaps TRBD1 (5 bases). V lost 2 bases and J 1 base, leaving 14 bases between the germline ends. The CDR3 covers 16 residues. Germline assignment: CDR1 MNHEY and CDR2 SVGAGI. The CDR3 sequence is CASSYREAGRNTEAFF. CDR3 bases: TGTGCCAGCAGTTACCGGGAGGCAGGGAGGAACACTGAAGCTTTCTTT.

This clone was counted once. V usage is TRBV7-6 and J usage is TRBJ1-2; D gene uncertain. V was cut by 0 bases and J by 5 bases, with 7 bases left in between. This CDR3 comprises 13 residues. Germline lookup yields CDR1 SGHVS and CDR2 FNYEAQ. CDR3 protein: CASSLAEEYGYTF. The CDR3 DNA follows: TGTGCCAGCAGCTTAGCAGAGGAGTATGGCTACACCTTC.

The J gene is TRBJ1-2, the V gene TRBV6-1; perhaps TRBD1 as D (5 bases). The V end was cut by 0 bases, the J end by 8 bases, with 16 bases between. CDR3 length: 15 residues. Germline V CDR1 and CDR2: MNHNS, SASEGT. CDR3: CASSEAAGAVGGYTF. CDR3 bases: TGTGCCAGCAGTGAAGCGGCTGGGGCAGTCGGGGGCTACACCTTC.

The rearrangement uses TRBV24-1 and TRBJ2-3; TRBD2 aligns across 10 bases. This CDR3 is built from 16 residues. The germline gives CDR1 KGHDR, CDR2 SFDVKD. The trim removed 4 bases at V and 2 bases at J, leaving 5 bases unmatched. The CDR3 spells CATSDWTSGPTDTQYF. CDR3 in DNA: TGTGCCACCAGTGACTGGACTAGCGGACCCACAGATACGCAGTATTTT.

The gene calls are TRBV6-5 and TRBJ1-1; no clear D. The CDR3 is made up of 14 amino acids. The ends were cut back, 8 bases at V and 0 bases at J, with 13 bases in the middle. Germline V CDR1 and CDR2: MNHEY, SVGAGI. The CDR3 DNA follows: TGTGCCAGCCGCCGGAGTGTGCTGAACACTGAAGCTTTCTTT. Protein: CASRRSVLNTEAFF.

The V and J genes are TRBV5-1 and TRBJ2-5; possibly TRBD1 for D (5 bases). Germline V gives CDR1 SGHRS, CDR2 YFSETQ. The CDR3 extends over 16 amino acids. Trimming shortened V by 2 bases and J by 2 bases, and 16 bases separated the two germline ends. In nucleotides, the CDR3 is TGCGCCAGCAGCTTAGCATTAGGGGTTCTACAAGAGACCCAGTACTTC. Translated, it gives CASSLALGVLQETQYF.

Points on this clone: This CDR3 is also generated by other DNA sequences in the sample. The V gene is TRBV30, the J gene TRBJ1-1; D is unresolved. Trimming took 0 bases from V and 4 from J, leaving 9 bases between them. CDR1 and CDR2 from the germline V gene are GTSNPN and SVGIG (reference sequence). This CDR3 comprises 13 residues. In DNA form, the CDR3 reads TGTGCCTGGAGTGTACGGGAAGGCACTGAAGCTTTCTTT. Amino acid sequence: CAWSVREGTEAFF.

V gene TRBV28 combines with J gene TRBJ2-1, with 8 bases identical to TRBD1. Germline values: CDR1 MDHEN, CDR2 SYDVKM. Losses at the gene ends were 7 bases for V and 5 bases for J; bases not matched to a gene: 7. The CDR3 loop spans 14 amino acids. The CDR3 region has the DNA TGTGCCAGCATTGAGACAGGGGCCAACAATGAGCAGTTCTTC. It yields the protein CASIETGANNEQFF.

The rearrangement links TRBV11-3 to TRBJ2-1; weak D call: TRBD2 (6 bases). With 4 bases removed from V and 9 bases from J, the gap between germline ends came to 10 bases. The CDR3 extends over 12 amino acids. The V gene's germline CDR1 is SGHNT and CDR2 YENEEA. The CDR3 loop reads CASSSEGLEQFF. The DNA of the CDR3 is TGTGCCAGCAGCTCGGAGGGCCTTGAGCAGTTCTTC.

This clone occurred once. The V and J genes are TRBV10-3 and TRBJ2-3, with D uncertain. The CDR3 loop spans 15 amino acids. The V gene's germline CDR1 is ENHRY and CDR2 SYGVKD. The V gene lost 0 bases and the J gene lost 3 bases, with 10 bases spanning the gap. The CDR3 DNA sequence: TGTGCCATCAGTGAGTCGATTTCGAGTACAGATACGCAGTATTTT. Translated, it gives CAISESISSTDTQYF.

The chain joins TRBV10-1 to TRBJ2-1; 9 bases are shared with TRBD1. V trimming: 3 bases; J trimming: 8 bases; junction bases outside the gene matches: 11. CDR3 length: 16 amino acids. Per the germline V gene, CDR1 is WNHNN and CDR2 is SYGVQD (reference sequence). In DNA form, the CDR3 reads TGCGCCAGCAGTGAAGCGGGACAGGGAGGCCAGGATGAGCAGTTCTTC. This sequence encodes CASSEAGQGGQDEQFF.

The chain links TRBV5-1 to TRBJ2-3; D gene uncertain. This CDR3 spans 15 amino acids. Trimming cost V 5 bases and J 0 bases, with 13 bases left between them. Germline V gives CDR1 SGHRS, CDR2 YFSETQ. Here the CDR3 reads CASRRRASSTDTQYF. CDR3 nucleotides: TGCGCCAGCAGGAGGAGAGCTTCTAGCACAGATACGCAGTATTTT.

The chain uses TRBV6-5 and TRBJ1-2, with 8 bases fitting TRBD1. The V gene end was trimmed by 7 bases and the J gene end by 8 bases; junction bases not matched to a gene: 12. Germline CDR1 and CDR2: MNHEY and SVGAGI. The length of the CDR3 is 14 residues. As DNA, the CDR3 is TGTGCCAGCAAGAATCCCCAGGGGGCAGAGGGCTACACCTTC. Translated, it gives CASKNPQGAEGYTF.

The rearrangement links TRBV6-2 or TRBV6-3 to TRBJ1-1; maybe TRBD1 (5 bases). This CDR3 region has 14 residues. Germline V gene sequence: CDR1 MNHEY, CDR2 SVGEGT. V shed 2 bases and J shed 4 bases, with 11 bases lying between them. CDR3 sequence (DNA): TGTGCCAGCAGTTACCATGGGGGGAGCACTGAAGCTTTCTTT. Its translation is CASSYHGGSTEAFF.

The CDR3 DNA sequence: TGTGCCAGCAGCTCGCAGGGCTCGGGCACTGAAGCTTTCTTT. This gives the protein CASSSQGSGTEAFF. J is TRBJ1-1 and V is TRBV7-9, with D possibly being TRBD1 (5 bases). CDR3 length: 14 amino acids. Germline values: CDR1 SEHNR, CDR2 FQNEAQ (reference sequence). Trimming took off 4 bases at V and 4 bases at J, with 13 bases between the two ends.